What follows are 20 T cell receptor beta chains derived from one specimen sequenced in a study of blood T cell repertoires in COVID-19. Clones were read by immunoSEQ multiplex PCR, and TCRdb kept only the in-frame ones, dropping some. The sample yields roughly 520,000 clones, 88% seen once. Sequenced: PBMCs or T cells enriched from blood (not recorded which). The source is a woman between 35 and 50 years old who had recovered from COVID-19.

The V and J genes are TRBV10-3 and TRBJ1-1, with D maybe TRBD1 (6 bases). V gave up 3 bases and J gave up 3 bases, with 11 bases separating them. The CDR3 is made up of 14 amino acids. Germline CDR1 reads ENHRY; CDR2 reads SYGVKD. CDR3 region: CAISEVGAHTEAFF. CDR3 in DNA: TGTGCCATCAGTGAAGTGGGGGCCCACACTGAAGCTTTCTTT.

This chain joins TRBV6-5 and TRBJ2-5; D remains unclear. Germline V gene sequence: CDR1 MNHEY, CDR2 SVGAGI. The CDR3 covers 16 residues. The V end was cut by 0 bases, the J end by 7 bases, with 18 bases between. CDR3 protein: CASSYSAGSDYVTQYF. The CDR3 DNA reads TGTGCCAGCAGTTACTCGGCAGGTTCGGATTATGTGACCCAGTACTTC.

The V and J genes are TRBV19 and TRBJ2-7; D unclear. The CDR3 length is 13 residues. Per the germline V gene, CDR1 is LNHDA and CDR2 is SQIVND (reference sequence). V was clipped by 5 bases and J by 3 bases, with 11 bases between them. CDR3 sequence: CASSLRILYEQYF. In DNA, the CDR3 is TGTGCCAGTAGTCTCAGGATACTCTACGAGCAGTACTTC.

V gene TRBV19 combines with J gene TRBJ1-5; D may be TRBD1 (6 bases). The CDR3 is 17 amino acids. The ends were cut back, 5 bases at V and 0 bases at J, with 17 bases in the middle. Germline V gene lookup returns CDR1 LNHDA and CDR2 SQIVND (reference sequence). The CDR3 here is CASSPLGQYLSNQPQHF. The CDR3, as DNA: TGTGCCAGTAGTCCGCTCGGACAGTATCTTAGCAATCAGCCCCAGCATTTT. The full variable domain, rest sourced from reference TRBV19 and TRBJ1-5, is DGGITQSPKYLFRKEGQNVTLSCEQNLNHDAMYWYRQDPGQGLRLIYYSQIVNDFQKGDIAEGYSVSREKKESFPLTVTSAQKNPTAFYLCASSPLGQYLSNQPQHFGDGTRLSIL.

On this clone: Distinct nucleotide sequences in the sample also encode this CDR3. The chain couples TRBV28 to TRBJ2-7; tentatively, D is TRBD1 (5 bases). Between the trimmed V and J ends, which lost 8 bases and 2 bases, there was a span of 10 bases. This CDR3 is built from 12 residues. Germline CDR1 MDHEN, CDR2 SYDVKM. CDR3 amino acids: CASGQGTYEQYF. The CDR3 bases are TGTGCCAGCGGGCAGGGTACCTACGAGCAGTACTTC.

The CDR3 sequence: CASSPKWTVQETQYF. The CDR3 region has the DNA TGTGCCAGCAGCCCGAAGTGGACAGTACAAGAGACCCAGTACTTC. V gene TRBV9 combines with J gene TRBJ2-5, with D possibly being TRBD1 (6 bases). V was shortened by 4 bases and J by 2 bases, with 15 bases between the two germline ends. The CDR3 extends over 15 amino acids. Germline lookup yields CDR1 SGDLS and CDR2 YYNGEE. Full variable domain (missing parts from reference TRBV9 and TRBJ2-5): DSGVTQTPKHLITATGQRVTLRCSPRSGDLSVYWYQQSLDQGLQFLIQYYNGEERAKGNILERFSAQQFPDLHSELNLSSLELGDSALYFCASSPKWTVQETQYFGPGTRLLVL.

This sequence joins TRBV19 and TRBJ1-1; 11 bases align to TRBD1. V lost 6 bases and J lost 4; bases outside the gene matches: 4. The CDR3 is 14 amino acids. Germline V gives CDR1 LNHDA, CDR2 SQIVND (reference sequence). CDR3 protein: CASSIGQGATEAFF. Here the CDR3 DNA reads TGTGCCAGTAGCATCGGACAGGGGGCCACTGAAGCTTTCTTT.

The V gene is TRBV9, the J gene TRBJ1-1, with D tentatively TRBD1 (5 bases). The CDR3 has 16 amino acids. Per germline, CDR1 SGDLS and CDR2 YYNGEE. V gave up 0 bases and J gave up 3 bases, with 15 bases separating them. The CDR3 is CASSVGEGLTDTEAFF. CDR3 nucleotide sequence: TGTGCCAGCAGCGTAGGGGAGGGACTCACGGACACTGAAGCTTTCTTT.

The V call is TRBV3-1 (or the pseudogene TRBV3-2), the J call TRBJ1-2, with D unresolved. V was clipped by 1 base and J by 2 bases, with 8 bases between them. Per germline, CDR1 LGHDT and CDR2 YNNKEL (reference sequence). The CDR3 contains 14 residues. CDR3 nucleotides: TGTGCCAGCAGCCAAGTTGGCATGAACTATGGCTACACCTTC. Translation gives CASSQVGMNYGYTF.

The chain joins TRBV11-3 to TRBJ1-1; D is unclear. This CDR3 region has 13 residues. V gave up 1 base and J gave up 6 bases, with 9 bases separating them. Germline-derived CDR1 and CDR2 are SGHNT and YENEEA. The CDR3 DNA is TGTGCCAGCAGCTTAGGCAGGAAGCCTGAAGCTTTCTTT. Translating it yields CASSLGRKPEAFF.

This clone was counted once. This chain connects TRBV5-1 to TRBJ2-7, with 7 bases lining up with TRBD2. Germline CDR1 SGHRS, CDR2 YFSETQ. V lost 6 bases to trimming and J lost 4 bases; unmatched junction nucleotides: 13. CDR3 length equals 15 residues. The CDR3 loop reads CASTPSRGSWYEQYF. CDR3 in DNA: TGCGCCAGCACCCCCTCTCGCGGGAGCTGGTACGAGCAGTACTTC.

The chain couples TRBV10-3 to TRBJ2-3, with 10 bases that match TRBD2. There are 15 residues in the CDR3. Germline CDR1 ENHRY, CDR2 SYGVKD. Germline trimming cut 8 bases from V and 5 bases from J; bases unmatched to any gene: 10. The CDR3 nucleotides read TGTGCCATCTCCAGGACCGGGACTAGCGAAGATACGCAGTATTTT. It yields the protein CAISRTGTSEDTQYF.

This rearrangement joins TRBV6-5 to TRBJ1-5; 7 bases map to TRBD1. CDR1 and CDR2 from the germline V gene are MNHEY and SVGAGI. Trimming cost V 8 bases and J 6 bases; bases outside gene matches: 10. The CDR3 totals 14 residues. The CDR3 sequence is CASGDYRGAQPQHF. The CDR3 DNA follows: TGTGCCAGCGGAGACTACAGGGGAGCTCAGCCCCAGCATTTT.

The rearrangement uses TRBV7-9 and TRBJ2-1; weak D call: TRBD2 (7 bases). Trimming took off 5 bases at V and 8 bases at J, with 19 bases between the two ends. CDR1 SEHNR and CDR2 FQNEAQ come from the germline V gene (reference sequence). The CDR3 sequence is 15 residues long. The chain's CDR3 is CASSREGGSSYEQFF. The CDR3 bases are TGTGCCAGCAGCCGAGAGGGGGGGAGTTCCTATGAGCAGTTCTTC.

This clone showed up just once. J is TRBJ2-5 and V is TRBV5-8; D ambiguous. V was clipped by 1 base and J by 1 base, with 5 bases between them. CDR1 SGHTS and CDR2 YDEGEE come from the germline V gene. The CDR3 contains 13 residues. CDR3 amino acids: CASSLSGQETQYF. The CDR3 DNA follows: TGTGCCAGCAGCTTGTCGGGCCAAGAGACCCAGTACTTC.

This clone was picked up a small number of times. V gene TRBV9 combines with J gene TRBJ1-2, with TRBD1 identical over 7 bases. CDR1 SGDLS and CDR2 YYNGEE come from the germline V gene. V dropped 3 bases and J dropped 4; count of bases not matched to a gene: 9. The CDR3 is 15 residues long. The CDR3 sequence: CASSAHEQGIYGYTF. In nucleotides, the CDR3 is TGTGCCAGCAGCGCCCATGAACAGGGGATCTATGGCTACACCTTC. The full variable domain, with the rest looked up from reference TRBV9 and TRBJ1-2, is DSGVTQTPKHLITATGQRVTLRCSPRSGDLSVYWYQQSLDQGLQFLIQYYNGEERAKGNILERFSAQQFPDLHSELNLSSLELGDSALYFCASSAHEQGIYGYTFGSGTRLTVV.

On this clone itself: At one boundary the junction diverges from the germline segment, which might be a read error. V is TRBV15 and J is TRBJ2-1; tentative D call: TRBD2 (5 bases). The CDR3 runs to 13 residues. In germline, CDR1 is LNHNV, CDR2 YYDKDF (reference sequence). DNA of the CDR3: TGTGCCACCGGCAGACTTCACGGGGTGGAGCAGTTCTTC. As protein: CATGRLHGVEQFF.

On this clone itself: The same CDR3 is also encoded by other DNA sequences in this sample. This rearrangement joins TRBV6-5 to TRBJ1-5, with TRBD1 identical over 7 bases. V was pared by 0 bases and J by 7 bases, with 6 bases of the junction left unmatched. CDR1 is MNHEY and CDR2 is SVGAGI in the germline V gene. The CDR3 contains 15 residues. The CDR3 loop reads CASSYSRGGGQPQHF. Written as DNA, the CDR3 is TGTGCCAGCAGTTACTCGAGAGGGGGCGGCCAGCCCCAGCATTTT.

The genes are TRBV9 and TRBJ1-2; no definite D call. This CDR3 comprises 14 residues. V dropped 0 bases and J dropped 1 base, with 7 bases sitting between them. Germline V gene data show CDR1 as SGDLS and CDR2 as YYNGEE. CDR3 in amino acids: CASSVEGGNYGYTF. DNA for the CDR3: TGTGCCAGCAGCGTAGAAGGAGGTAACTATGGCTACACCTTC. Looking up the rest from reference TRBV9 and TRBJ1-2 gives the full variable domain: DSGVTQTPKHLITATGQRVTLRCSPRSGDLSVYWYQQSLDQGLQFLIQYYNGEERAKGNILERFSAQQFPDLHSELNLSSLELGDSALYFCASSVEGGNYGYTFGSGTRLTVV.

This clone appeared once. V is TRBV19 and J is TRBJ2-5; 10 bases match TRBD2. Trimming cost V 1 base and J 5 bases; bases outside gene matches: 1. This CDR3 has 14 residues. Germline lookup yields CDR1 LNHDA and CDR2 SQIVND (reference sequence). The CDR3 reads CASSIGLAGETQYF. As DNA, the CDR3 is TGTGCCAGTAGTATAGGACTAGCGGGTGAGACCCAGTACTTC. The entire variable domain, with the rest obtained from reference TRBV19 and TRBJ2-5, is as follows: DGGITQSPKYLFRKEGQNVTLSCEQNLNHDAMYWYRQDPGQGLRLIYYSQIVNDFQKGDIAEGYSVSREKKESFPLTVTSAQKNPTAFYLCASSIGLAGETQYFGPGTRLLVL.